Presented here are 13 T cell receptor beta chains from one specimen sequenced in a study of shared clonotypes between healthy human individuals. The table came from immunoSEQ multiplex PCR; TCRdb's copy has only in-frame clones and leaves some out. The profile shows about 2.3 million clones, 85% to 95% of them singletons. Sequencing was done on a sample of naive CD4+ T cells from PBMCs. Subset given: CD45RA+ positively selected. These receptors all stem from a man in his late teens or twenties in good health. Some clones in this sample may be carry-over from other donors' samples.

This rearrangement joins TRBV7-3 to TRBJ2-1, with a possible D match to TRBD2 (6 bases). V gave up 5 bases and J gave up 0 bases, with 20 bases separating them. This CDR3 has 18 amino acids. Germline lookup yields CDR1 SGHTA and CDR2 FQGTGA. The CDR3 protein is CASSHHAWDSSSYNEQFF. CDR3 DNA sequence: TGTGCCAGCAGCCACCATGCGTGGGACTCGAGCTCCTACAATGAGCAGTTCTTC.

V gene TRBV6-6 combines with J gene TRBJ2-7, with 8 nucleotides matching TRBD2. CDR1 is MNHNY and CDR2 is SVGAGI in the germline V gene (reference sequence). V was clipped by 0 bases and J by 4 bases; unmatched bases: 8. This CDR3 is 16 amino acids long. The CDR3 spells CASSYSLVAGTYEQYF. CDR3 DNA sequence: TGTGCCAGCAGTTACTCGTTGGTAGCGGGAACTTACGAGCAGTACTTC.

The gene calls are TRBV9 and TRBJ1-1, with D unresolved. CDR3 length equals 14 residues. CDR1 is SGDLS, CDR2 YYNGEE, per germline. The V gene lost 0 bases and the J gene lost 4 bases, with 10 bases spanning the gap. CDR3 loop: CASSVEGYFTEAFF. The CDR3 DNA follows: TGTGCCAGCAGCGTAGAAGGCTATTTCACTGAAGCTTTCTTT.

CDR3 coding DNA: TGTGCCATCGGGGGGGCAGACCTTATGGAATGGGATACGCAGTATTTT. Translation: CAIGGADLMEWDTQYF. This chain joins TRBV10-3 and TRBJ2-3; the D gene is possibly TRBD2 (7 bases). CDR1 is ENHRY and CDR2 is SYGVKD in the germline V gene. The V and J ends lost 8 bases and 6 bases respectively, with 24 bases between them. This CDR3 is 16 amino acids long.

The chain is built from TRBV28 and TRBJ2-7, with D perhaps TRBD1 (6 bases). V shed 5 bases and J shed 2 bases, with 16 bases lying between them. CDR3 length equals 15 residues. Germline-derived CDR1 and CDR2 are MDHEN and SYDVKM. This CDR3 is CASSGSWGQTYEQYF. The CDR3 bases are TGTGCCAGCAGTGGAAGCTGGGGGCAAACCTACGAGCAGTACTTC.

DNA for the CDR3: TGTGCCAGTCGAGACCCCACTAACTATGGCTACACCTTC. Residues: CASRDPTNYGYTF. This chain connects TRBV19 to TRBJ1-2; no reliable D call. Per the germline V gene, CDR1 is LNHDA and CDR2 is SQIVND (reference sequence). The V gene lost 8 bases and the J gene lost 0 bases, with 10 bases spanning the gap. The CDR3 sequence is 13 residues long.

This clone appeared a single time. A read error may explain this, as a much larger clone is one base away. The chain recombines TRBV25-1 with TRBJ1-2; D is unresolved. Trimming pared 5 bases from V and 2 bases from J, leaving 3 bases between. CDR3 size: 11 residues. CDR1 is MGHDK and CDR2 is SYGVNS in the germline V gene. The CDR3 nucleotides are TGTGCCAGCAGTTTGAACTATGGCTACACCTTC. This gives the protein CASSLNYGYTF.

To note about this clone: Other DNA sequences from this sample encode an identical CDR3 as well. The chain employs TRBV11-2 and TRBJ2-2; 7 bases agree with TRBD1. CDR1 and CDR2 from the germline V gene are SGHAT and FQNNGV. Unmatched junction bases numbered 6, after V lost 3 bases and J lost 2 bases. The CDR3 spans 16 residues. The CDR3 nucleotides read TGTGCCAGCAGCTTTAACCGGGACAGTAACACCGGGGAGCTGTTTTTT. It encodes CASSFNRDSNTGELFF.

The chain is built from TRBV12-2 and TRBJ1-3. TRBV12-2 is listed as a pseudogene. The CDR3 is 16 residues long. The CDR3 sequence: CASRLALGIGGNTIYF. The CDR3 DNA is TGTGCAAGTCGCTTAGCGCTAGGGATCGGGGGAAACACCATATATTTT.

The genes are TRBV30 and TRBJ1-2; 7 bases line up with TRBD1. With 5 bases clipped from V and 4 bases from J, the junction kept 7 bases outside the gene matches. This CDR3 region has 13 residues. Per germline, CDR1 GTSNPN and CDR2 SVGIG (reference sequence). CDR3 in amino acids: CAWRPTGVYGYTF. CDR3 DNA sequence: TGTGCCTGGCGACCTACAGGGGTCTATGGCTACACCTTC.

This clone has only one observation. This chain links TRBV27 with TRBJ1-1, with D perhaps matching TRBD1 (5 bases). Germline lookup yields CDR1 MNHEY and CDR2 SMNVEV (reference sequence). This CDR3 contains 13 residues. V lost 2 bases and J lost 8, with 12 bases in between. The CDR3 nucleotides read TGTGCCAGCAGTTTAAACATCCAGGGAGAAGCTTTCTTT. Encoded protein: CASSLNIQGEAFF.

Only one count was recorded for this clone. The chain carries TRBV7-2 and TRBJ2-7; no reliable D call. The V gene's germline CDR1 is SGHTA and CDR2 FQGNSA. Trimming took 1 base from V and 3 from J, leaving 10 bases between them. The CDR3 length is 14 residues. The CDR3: CASSLGVSYYEQYF. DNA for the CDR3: TGTGCCAGCAGCTTAGGGGTTTCTTACTACGAGCAGTACTTC.

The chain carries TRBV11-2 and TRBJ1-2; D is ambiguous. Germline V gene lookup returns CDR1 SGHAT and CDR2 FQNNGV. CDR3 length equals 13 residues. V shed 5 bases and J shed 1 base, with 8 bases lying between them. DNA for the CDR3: TGTGCCAGCAGCCAGAGCCATAACTATGGCTACACCTTC. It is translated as CASSQSHNYGYTF.